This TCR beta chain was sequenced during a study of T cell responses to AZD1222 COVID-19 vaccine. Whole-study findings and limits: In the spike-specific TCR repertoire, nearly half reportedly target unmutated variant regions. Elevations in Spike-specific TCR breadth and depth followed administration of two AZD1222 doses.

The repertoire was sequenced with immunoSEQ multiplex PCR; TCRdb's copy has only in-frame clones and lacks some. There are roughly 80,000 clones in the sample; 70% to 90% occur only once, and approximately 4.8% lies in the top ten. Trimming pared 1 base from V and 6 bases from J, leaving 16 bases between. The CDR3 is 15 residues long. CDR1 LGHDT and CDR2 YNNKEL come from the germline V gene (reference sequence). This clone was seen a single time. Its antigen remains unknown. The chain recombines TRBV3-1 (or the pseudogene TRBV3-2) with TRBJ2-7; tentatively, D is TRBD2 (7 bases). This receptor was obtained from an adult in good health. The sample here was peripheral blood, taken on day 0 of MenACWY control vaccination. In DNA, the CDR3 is TGTGCCAGCAGCCAAGGGTGGGGGGGCCGTTCCGAGCAGTACTTC. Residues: CASSQGWGGRSEQYF.